Listed here is a single TCR beta chain. This clonotype was found many times. Its antigen is currently not known. No much larger clone exists at a distance of one base, and base qualities are not known. V sheds 7 bases and J sheds 5 bases, leaving 14 bases between their ends. The germline V gene specifies KGHDR as CDR1 and SFDVKD as CDR2. The CDR3 runs 13 amino acids, cysteine and phenylalanine included. Just CDR3 DNA is preserved here, 39 bases in frame from base 1. Libraries were built with RACE. Sequencing instrument: NextSeq 500. During library preparation, unique molecular identifiers were attached to individual cDNA molecules so that TCRs could be counted quantitatively and reproducibly. For every blood RNA sample, sequencing covered both the TCR alpha and TCR beta chains. The original methods were these. The median number of TCRs per sample was approximately 93,000, ranging from roughly 23,224 to 700,000. The Decombinator software suite was used to annotate the V, J and CDR3 of the TCR reads. To make PS versus PT1 abundance plots, every sample was subsampled to the same number of TCRs (28,000). Expanded TCRs were defined as absent before sensitization and observed at least eight times at the 2-week time point. Starting from the raw public reads, TCRdb applied fastp trimming at Q25, assembled clones with MiXCR and retained in-frame beta chains. When rows share a CDR3 protein, they turn into one entry using the most common DNA and genes. TCRdb, not the original authors, processed these V and J calls. This sample holds roughly 70,000 distinct CDR3 sequences; 9.8% were observed only once. The ten largest clones take up 3% to 4% of the sample.

These data originate in a study of human T cells and chemical hapten exposure (TCRdb year 2021). Background for the entire study: For sensitization, 2% DPC in acetone was applied to an approximately 2 cm by approximately 2 cm area of upper inner arm skin. Patch testing was done on the upper back using Finn chambers containing 0.01% DPC, and results were scored after 6 days according to International Contact Dermatitis Research Group standards. Blood samples were taken from patients before sensitization (week 0) and at 2, 6 and about 24 weeks after DPC sensitization. Libraries were combined into a pool for sequencing, and differences in TCR yield between samples came mainly from small differences in library volumes within the pool. Weekly therapeutic DPC doses were additionally applied to the scalp of patients throughout the approximately 25-week study period. Blood for TCR sequencing was provided by twenty-nine alopecia patients at one to four time points (pre-sensitization, 2, 6 and 24 weeks). Most of the patients in the cohort were female, and the cohort covered alopecia areata with under or over 50% scalp involvement, alopecia totalis and alopecia universalis. The study tracked peripheral blood TCR repertoire changes in vivo during primary and secondary sensitization to the hapten diphenylcyclopropenone (DPC) in alopecia patients. What the study reported, not specific to this receptor: Alopecia, a presumed autoimmune disease, was present in all patients, so the immune response of the patients might differ from that of healthy individuals. After repeated subsampling, the strength of the expansion versus patch-test correlation and the threshold at which it became significant changed. DPC sensitization did not change the number of TCRs with a frequency above 1 in 1000, and there was no evidence of changes in global repertoire structure. A positive correlation was found between the number of PT1 expanded TCRs and patch test score, with significance reached at thresholds 8, 16 and 32 but not 4. Compared with pre-sensitization or healthy control sets, expanded TCRs formed significantly more large CDR3 similarity clusters, which is consistent with antigen-driven responses.

Taken with the paper, the label for time point translates to: patch test 1, 2 weeks after DPC sensitization. Interpreted using the paper, the treatment or condition label stands for: therapeutic diphenylcyclopropenone sensitization with weekly scalp DPC. At each patch-test visit, blood was drawn before the patch test was applied. To be eligible, patients had to be aged 18 to 70, diagnosed with alopecia and judged suitable for DPC therapy, while pregnant patients were excluded. Unfractionated whole blood was collected in Tempus Blood RNA tubes, and total RNA was extracted from that blood. Rearrangement joined TRBV24-1 to TRBJ2-7, with the D gene call left open. Sequencing used whole blood, obtained in connection with sensitization to the hapten diphenylcyclopropenone (DPC). This TCR derives from a middle-aged woman with alopecia areata. Some clones in this sample may be carry-over from other donors' samples. Read as DNA, the sequence is TGTGCCACCAGAAATCTCTGGTGCCACGAGCAGTACTTC. Its amino acids are CATRNLWCHEQYF.